A selection of T cell receptor beta chains follows, all from one sample in a study of T-cell memory formation after mild COVID-19. Via MiXCR, TCRdb re-called the 5' RACE reads, giving one row per CDR3 protein. The sample consists of more than 150,000 distinct CDR3 sequences, approximately 18% of them appearing once. Sequencing used PBMCs or a T cell subset sorted from them (not recorded which). Receptors were obtained from a man aged 18 to 29 who had mild COVID-19 (a few samples of this study predate the infection). Cell type and time point are not known. Both conserved end residues are part of each CDR3. Fields, in order: J gene, D gene, clone size, V gene, CDR3 DNA, CDR3 protein. A D gene is named only where the DNA matches it firmly. Rows may omit the clone size; those that give it use once, few, many or a size class.

TRBJ2-3	NA	NA	TRBV27	TGTGCCAGCAGTTTAGTGGGACTTCACACAGATACGCAGTATTTT	CASSLVGLHTDTQYF
TRBJ1-1	NA	few	TRBV12-3/TRBV12-4	TGTGCCAGCAGTTTCGGGGGGCTCACTGAAGCTTTCTTT	CASSFGGLTEAFF
TRBJ2-6	NA	NA	TRBV4-3	TGCGCCAGCAGCCAATTTGGGGGTTCTGGGGCCAACGTCCTGACTTTC	CASSQFGGSGANVLTF
TRBJ2-1	TRBD2	once	TRBV5-1	TGCGCCAGCAGCTTACTAGCGGGGGTAGGGAATGAGCAGTTCTTC	CASSLLAGVGNEQFF
TRBJ1-4	NA	many	TRBV5-1	TGTGCCAGCAGCTTAGCGGGCAGCAATGAAAAACTGTTTTTT	CASSLAGSNEKLFF
TRBJ2-3	NA	NA	TRBV7-9	TGTGCCAGCAGCTTAATGGGGGCCGTAGATACGCAGTATTTT	CASSLMGAVDTQYF
TRBJ2-7	TRBD1	few	TRBV12-3/TRBV12-4	TGTGCCAGCAGTCCTAACAGGGGGCGAGTCGACGAGCAGTACTTC	CASSPNRGRVDEQYF
TRBJ2-1	NA	few	TRBV28	TGTGCCAGCAGTTATCAGGACCGTTGGGGAGATGAGCAGTTCTTC	CASSYQDRWGDEQFF
TRBJ2-3	TRBD2	NA	TRBV7-2	TGTGCCAGCAGCTTGGGAATATTAGCGGGAACAGATACGCAGTATTTT	CASSLGILAGTDTQYF
TRBJ1-6	NA	few	TRBV9	TGTGCCAGCAGCACGAGCTGGGCCGCGGGTAATTCACCCCTCCACTTT	CASSTSWAAGNSPLHF
TRBJ2-5	NA	NA	TRBV7-9	TGTGCCAGCAGTAAGATAGGTTTGCAAGAGACCCAGTACTTC	CASSKIGLQETQYF
TRBJ2-7	NA	few	TRBV6-5	TGTGCCAGCAGCGACCGGAGCTCCTACGAGCAGTACTTC	CASSDRSSYEQYF
TRBJ2-3	TRBD2	many	TRBV7-2	TGTGCCAGCAGCCCCCCGGGACTAGCGCGCGGTACGCAGTATTTT	CASSPPGLARGTQYF
TRBJ2-5	TRBD1	many	TRBV7-2	TGTGCCAGCAGCTTAGATTGGGGCAGGGGGCAAGAGACCCAGTACTTC	CASSLDWGRGQETQYF
TRBJ2-3	TRBD2	NA	TRBV10-3	TGTGCCATCAGTGAGTCTGGACTAGTCTCAGATACGCAGTATTTT	CAISESGLVSDTQYF
TRBJ1-1	NA	few	TRBV5-1	TGCGCCAGCAGCTCAGGGGCTTTTGGTGAAGCTTTCTTT	CASSSGAFGEAFF
TRBJ1-6	TRBD1	NA	TRBV6-5	TGTGCCAGCCAAGACAGGGATTCACCCCTCCACTTT	CASQDRDSPLHF
TRBJ1-2	TRBD1	NA	TRBV9	TGTGCCAGCAGCGTAGAACAGGGGAGTACCTATGGCTACACCTTC	CASSVEQGSTYGYTF
TRBJ1-4	NA	few	TRBV7-2	TGTGCCAGCAGCTTAGCGGGGTGGGCAACTAATGAAAAACTGTTTTTT	CASSLAGWATNEKLFF
TRBJ1-1	NA	NA	TRBV6-4	TGTGCCAGCAGTGAGGTCGAGGGCACTGAAGCTTTCTTT	CASSEVEGTEAFF
TRBJ2-1	TRBD1	NA	TRBV12-3/TRBV12-4	TGTGCCAGCAGGGACAGGGAACACAATGAGCAGTTCTTC	CASRDREHNEQFF
TRBJ1-5	NA	NA	TRBV2	TGTGCCAGCAAACGGGGGAATAGCAATCAGCCCCAGCATTTT	CASKRGNSNQPQHF
TRBJ2-1	TRBD2	NA	TRBV10-2	TGCGCCAGCAGGACTAGCGGGGGGGCCGGGAATGAGCAGTTCTTC	CASRTSGGAGNEQFF
TRBJ2-4	NA	NA	TRBV2	TGTGCCAGCAATGTGGGTGGGAACATTCAGTACTTC	CASNVGGNIQYF
TRBJ1-1	NA	NA	TRBV6-2/TRBV6-3	TGTGCCAGCAGTTACTCGACCATGAACACTGAAGCTTTCTTT	CASSYSTMNTEAFF
TRBJ2-3	NA	NA	TRBV7-2	TGTGCCAGCAGCCCCCGGTGGTCAGATACGCAGTATTTT	CASSPRWSDTQYF
TRBJ1-2	NA	NA	TRBV3-1	TGTGCCAGCAGCCGAAGACAGGCGAACTATGGCTACACCTTC	CASSRRQANYGYTF
TRBJ2-7	NA	few	TRBV6-5	TGTGCCACCAATCGGCAAGGGGGGTGCGAGCAGTACTTC	CATNRQGGCEQYF
TRBJ2-3	NA	many	TRBV4-3	TGCGCCAGCAGCCCGTCTTGGGGAAACACAGATACGCAGTATTTT	CASSPSWGNTDTQYF
TRBJ2-3	TRBD2	many	TRBV4-1	TGCGCCAGCAGCCTCCACGGACTAGCACAAGATACGCAGTATTTT	CASSLHGLAQDTQYF
TRBJ2-3	TRBD1	NA	TRBV3-1	TGTGCCAGCAGCAAAGGGACAGGGGAAAGCACAGATACGCAGTATTTT	CASSKGTGESTDTQYF
TRBJ1-4	NA	few	TRBV20-1	TGCAGTGCTAGTACAGCATCAAATGAAAAACTGTTTTTT	CSASTASNEKLFF
TRBJ2-1	NA	NA	TRBV5-1	TGCGCCAGCAGCAAGGACCGGATCAATGAGCAGTTCTTC	CASSKDRINEQFF
TRBJ2-6	NA	few	TRBV5-1	TGCGCCAGCACGGACCAGGGACTCTCTGGGGCCAACGTCCTGACTTTC	CASTDQGLSGANVLTF
TRBJ2-7	TRBD1	few	TRBV6-5	TGTGCCAGCAGTTCGAGACACAGGGGAAACTACGAGCAGTACTTC	CASSSRHRGNYEQYF
TRBJ2-3	NA	NA	TRBV6-5	TGTGCCACCGGGCGCCTGTTCACAGATACGCAGTATTTT	CATGRLFTDTQYF
TRBJ2-1	TRBD1	few	TRBV9	TGTGCCAGCAGCGGTCTTGCTACAGGGGGTGGTGAGCAGTTCTTC	CASSGLATGGGEQFF
TRBJ1-1	NA	NA	TRBV7-9	TGTGCCAGCAGTCGCGTCCCAGGCATGAACACTGAAGCTTTCTTT	CASSRVPGMNTEAFF
TRBJ1-6	NA	NA	TRBV28	TGTGCCAGCAGCCCTGGGACGTCCTATAATTCACCCCTCCACTTT	CASSPGTSYNSPLHF
TRBJ2-5	TRBD2	NA	TRBV9	TGTGCCAGCAGCGTCAGCGGGGCGGGAGAGACCCAGTACTTC	CASSVSGAGETQYF
TRBJ1-2	TRBD1	NA	TRBV5-1	TGCGCCAGCAGCCTACAGGGGCGGGATGGCTACACCTTC	CASSLQGRDGYTF
TRBJ1-6	NA	few	TRBV7-9	TGTGCCAGCAGCTCGAATTCACCCCTCCACTTT	CASSSNSPLHF
TRBJ2-3	NA	few	TRBV6-2/TRBV6-3	TGTGCCAGCATTCCGGCTAGCGGCACAGATACGCAGTATTTT	CASIPASGTDTQYF
TRBJ1-1	TRBD1	few	TRBV7-9	TGTGCCAGCAGCCGAGGGACAGGGGAGATGGCTTTCTTT	CASSRGTGEMAFF
TRBJ1-1	NA	few	TRBV7-8	TGTGCCAGCAGCTTAAGCCGGTTCACTGAAGCTTTCTTT	CASSLSRFTEAFF